These 2 T cell receptor beta chains originate from one sample sequenced in a study of T cells in Graves' hyperthyroidism and ophthalmopathy. The CDR3 regions of TCR beta were amplified from RNA transcripts. A set of HTBI primers served as the primers for a first-round RT-PCR of the TCR CDR3. MiXCR, applied by TCRdb to the multiplex PCR reads, yields one record per CDR3 protein. The sample includes around 420,000 distinct CDR3 sequences, roughly 13% seen only once; the top ten take about 4.9%. Sequenced material: blood. The receptors stem from a woman between 18 and 30 years old with Graves' hyperthyroidism.

The CDR3: CASSIGVPRTDTQYF. The CDR3 region has the DNA TGTGCCAGTAGTATCGGGGTTCCCCGCACAGATACGCAGTATTTT. The chain is built from TRBV19 and TRBJ2-3; D is perhaps TRBD2 (5 bases). This CDR3 has 15 amino acids. The V end lost 3 bases, the J end lost 1 base, and 11 bases lay between the germline ends. Germline values: CDR1 LNHDA, CDR2 SQIVND (reference sequence).

This clonotype was seen a handful of times. The V call is TRBV29-1, the J call TRBJ1-4; TRBD1 matches at 11 bases. The V gene end was trimmed by 1 base and the J gene end by 5 bases; junction bases not matched to a gene: 0. This CDR3 is built from 14 residues. The germline CDR1 and CDR2 sequences are SQVTM and ANQGSEA. CDR3 residues: CSVEGDRGNEKLFF. The CDR3 DNA sequence: TGCAGCGTTGAAGGGGACAGGGGGAATGAAAAACTGTTTTTT. The full variable domain, with the rest looked up from reference TRBV29-1 and TRBJ1-4, is SAVISQKPSRDICQRGTSLTIQCQVDSQVTMMFWYRQQPGQSLTLIATANQGSEATYESGFVIDKFPISRPNLTFSTLTVSNMSPEDSSIYLCSVEGDRGNEKLFFGSGTQLSVL.